The clone carrying this TCR beta chain was seen only a few times. This record belongs to a study of beta chain features in type 1 diabetes. Sequenced material consisted of expressed TCRB transcripts (all of the isolated RNA was reverse transcribed). The table came from immunoSEQ multiplex PCR; TCRdb's copy has only in-frame clones and leaves some out. This repertoire shows under 450,000 clones, approximately 15% found once; its top ten account for roughly 0.036%. Germline-derived CDR1 and CDR2 are SGHAT and FQNNGV. This CDR3 region has 19 residues. Unmatched junction bases numbered 15, after V lost 4 bases and J lost 4 bases.

This TCR was recovered from a man aged 25-40 years in good health. The sample taken for sequencing was naive CD4+ T cells from blood. This chain links TRBV11-2 with TRBJ2-5; 13 positions agree with TRBD2. Here the CDR3 reads CASSSPGTSGILMGETQYF. The CDR3 DNA reads TGTGCCAGCAGCTCCCCCGGGACTAGCGGGATTCTTATGGGAGAGACCCAGTACTTC.